This T cell receptor (beta chain) comes out of a study of CD8 T cells in ankylosing spondylitis (dated by TCRdb to about 2017). With regard to the full study: T cell receptor beta repertoires were profiled in healthy donors and ankylosing spondylitis patients so that disease-linked TCR variants could be found. Peripheral blood samples were taken, and synovial fluid was additionally collected from ankylosing spondylitis patients. The full study cohort comprised 25 or so ankylosing spondylitis patients and some 110 healthy donors.

This clonotype was counted between two and nine times. The target of this receptor is not known. No clone much larger than this one lies a single base away; base qualities are absent. The sequencer listed for this sample is Illumina HiSeq 2500. Quantitative 5'-RACE with molecular barcodes was used to prepare TCR beta libraries. As for how the authors treated the data: Disease-linked TCR variants were identified with a new computational method built on a probabilistic model of VDJ rearrangement. TCRdb handled the public reads itself, with Q25 trimming in fastp and clone calling in MiXCR, and kept productive beta chains. Each record represents a unique CDR3 protein, reported with the most common genes and DNA among its rows. What appears here as the V and J calls and clone size reflects TCRdb's work, not the paper's. Present in this sample are over 700,000 distinct CDR3 sequences, over 15% of which were seen just once. Under 20% of the sample lies in the top ten.

Here is what the overall study found, with its caveats: The disease-linked clones had a CD8+ phenotype and were found at relatively low frequencies in peripheral blood. Blood from ankylosing spondylitis patients appeared to be characterized by a TCR beta motif composed of roughly eight highly homologous amino acid variants. Some of the motif variants had been reported before in the synovial fluid and blood of reactive arthritis patients, a finding that suggests common disease-initiation mechanisms. According to the report, matched synovial fluid samples from ankylosing spondylitis patients were significantly enriched for the disease-linked clones.

Sequencing was carried out using blood, either unsorted or a sorted T cell fraction (not recorded which). The receptor was isolated from a male donor with ankylosing spondylitis.

CDR3 protein: CATKSRAGGGTEAFF. The bases are TGTGCCACTAAATCCCGAGCAGGAGGAGGCACTGAAGCTTTCTTT. The V and J segments used are TRBV6-1 and TRBJ1-1, with no confident D gene call. V is reduced by 10 bases and J by 4 bases, leaving a spacing of 22 bases between them. The CDR3 contains 15 residues, cysteine and phenylalanine counted. Only CDR3 DNA is held: 45 bases, read in frame from base 1. Taken from the germline V gene, the CDR1 and CDR2 loops are MNHNS and SASEGT.